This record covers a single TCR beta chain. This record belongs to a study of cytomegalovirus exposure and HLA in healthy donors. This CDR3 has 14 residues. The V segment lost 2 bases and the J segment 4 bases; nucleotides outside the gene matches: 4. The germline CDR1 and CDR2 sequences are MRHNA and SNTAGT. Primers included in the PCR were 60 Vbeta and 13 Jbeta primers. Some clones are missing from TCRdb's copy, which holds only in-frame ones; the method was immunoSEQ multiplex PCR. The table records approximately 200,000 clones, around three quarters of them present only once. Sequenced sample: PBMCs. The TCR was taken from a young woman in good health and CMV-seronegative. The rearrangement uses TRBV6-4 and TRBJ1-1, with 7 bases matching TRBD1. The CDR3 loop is CASSDGQGGTEAFF. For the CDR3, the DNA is TGTGCCAGCAGTGACGGGCAGGGGGGCACTGAAGCTTTCTTT.